Following are 30 T cell receptor beta chains from one sample sequenced in a study of immune cell composition in non-small cell lung cancer. Using immunoSEQ multiplex PCR, the repertoire was profiled, and TCRdb retains in-frame clones only, with some absent. The data show 2,500 to 3,000 clones, 65% to 75% seen once. The sequenced sample consisted of lung tumor tissue. The source of these receptors is a human donor with non-small cell lung cancer.

By sample share, this clone is large. This chain joins TRBV7-9 and TRBJ1-6; tentative D call: TRBD1 (5 bases). Per germline, CDR1 SEHNR and CDR2 FQNEAQ (reference sequence). V was cut by 5 bases and J by 8 bases, with 13 bases left in between. This CDR3 is 14 amino acids long. The CDR3 protein is CASSGRDSDSPLHF. In DNA form, the CDR3 reads TGTGCCAGCAGCGGGAGGGACTCGGATTCACCCCTCCACTTT.

The rearrangement links TRBV7-3 to TRBJ2-1; D may be TRBD2 (5 bases). Germline V gene lookup returns CDR1 SGHTA and CDR2 FQGTGA. V lost 2 bases, J lost 5 bases, and 7 bases lay in between. This CDR3 comprises 13 residues. The DNA of the CDR3 is TGTGCCAGCAGCTTATCTAGCAACAATGAGCAGTTCTTC. Translated: CASSLSSNNEQFF.

Concerning this clone itself: A read error may produce the germline difference seen at one junction end. Other DNA sequences in this sample translate to the same CDR3. This chain connects TRBV7-9 to TRBJ1-5; perhaps TRBD1 as D (5 bases). CDR1 and CDR2 from the germline V gene are SEHNR and FQNEAQ (reference sequence). The CDR3 totals 14 residues. The CDR3 is CASSLDAGQQPQHF. The CDR3 coding sequence is TGTGCCAGCAGCTTAGATGCAGGGCAGCAGCCTCAGCATTTT.

CDR3 loop: CASSYSGGSDTQYF. The CDR3 nucleotides are TGTGCCAGCAGTTACTCCGGAGGATCAGATACGCAGTATTTT. The rearrangement joins TRBV6-5 to TRBJ2-3, with D maybe TRBD2 (5 bases). CDR3 size: 14 residues. V was clipped by 0 bases and J by 4 bases, with 8 bases between them. CDR1 and CDR2 from the germline V gene are MNHEY and SVGAGI.

Only a few counts were recorded for this clone. The rearrangement links TRBV28 to TRBJ1-2, with D unclear. Trimming stripped 5 bases from V and 4 bases from J, with 14 bases between. Germline V gene sequence: CDR1 MDHEN, CDR2 SYDVKM. The CDR3 has 14 amino acids. CDR3 DNA: TGTGCCAGCAGTCCCCTAAGCGGTAGCTATGGCTACACCTTC. Translating it yields CASSPLSGSYGYTF.

The rearrangement uses TRBV18 and TRBJ1-2; maybe TRBD1 (6 bases). CDR1 is KGHSH and CDR2 is LQKENI in the germline V gene. With 10 bases removed from V and 3 bases from J, the gap between germline ends came to 9 bases. The CDR3 runs 11 residues. The CDR3 DNA follows: TGTGCCACAGGGGCGCACTATGGCTACACCTTC. Residues: CATGAHYGYTF.

This chain uses TRBV5-6 with TRBJ1-2; 9 bases are shared with TRBD1. V lost 4 bases and J lost 2; bases outside the gene matches: 9. There are 16 residues in the CDR3. Germline V gene data show CDR1 as SGHDT and CDR2 as YYEEEE. In nucleotides, the CDR3 is TGTGCCAGCAGCCGGACAGGGGTCTCCTTGAACTATGGCTACACCTTC. Translation: CASSRTGVSLNYGYTF.

This clone is a singleton in its sample. The chain combines TRBV11-2 with TRBJ1-2; 9 nucleotides agree with TRBD1. The CDR3 has 15 amino acids. Trimming removed 0 bases from V and 5 bases from J; junction bases left unmatched: 4. Per germline, CDR1 SGHAT and CDR2 FQNNGV. The DNA of the CDR3 is TGTGCCAGCAGCTTAGAGCCGGGACAGGGATATGGCTACACCTTC. Protein sequence: CASSLEPGQGYGYTF.

The chain is built from TRBV7-2 and TRBJ1-5, with D uncertain. V was pared by 5 bases and J by 2 bases, with 10 bases between. This CDR3 has 14 amino acids. In germline, CDR1 is SGHTA, CDR2 FQGNSA. This CDR3 reads CASSPLVGNQPQHF. The CDR3, as DNA: TGTGCCAGCAGCCCCTTAGTAGGCAATCAGCCCCAGCATTTT.

This clone was seen a few times. The chain employs TRBV10-1 and TRBJ1-2; D uncertain. Germline-derived CDR1 and CDR2 are WNHNN and SYGVQD (reference sequence). Trimming shortened V by 6 bases and J by 8 bases, and 16 bases separated the two germline ends. The CDR3 has 13 amino acids. This CDR3 is CASSDPGGRGYTF. DNA for the CDR3: TGCGCCAGCAGCGACCCGGGCGGGAGAGGCTACACCTTC.

This clone has more than one count but fewer than ten. The V call is TRBV28, the J call TRBJ1-1, with D tentatively TRBD1 (5 bases). This CDR3 is 15 amino acids long. CDR1 and CDR2 (germline): MDHEN, SYDVKM. The V end was cut by 5 bases, the J end by 0 bases, with 13 bases between. The CDR3 DNA follows: TGTGCCAGCAGTCCGGGGGACCGACTGAACACTGAAGCTTTCTTT. Translating it yields CASSPGDRLNTEAFF. Using reference TRBV28 and TRBJ1-1 for the parts outside the CDR3, the full variable domain is DVKVTQSSRYLVKRTGEKVFLECVQDMDHENMFWYRQDPGLGLRLIYFSYDVKMKEKGDIPEGYSVSREKKERFSLILESASTNQTSMYLCASSPGDRLNTEAFFGQGTRLTVV.

This clone turned up a few times. The V gene is TRBV5-6, the J gene TRBJ2-1; no definite D call. Trimming pared 4 bases from V and 2 bases from J, leaving 10 bases between. This CDR3 region has 14 residues. Germline CDR1 SGHDT, CDR2 YYEEEE. The CDR3 here is CASSAEVAYNEQFF. The CDR3 bases are TGTGCCAGCAGCGCCGAAGTAGCCTACAATGAGCAGTTCTTC.

V and J are TRBV28 and TRBJ2-7, with TRBD1 matching 8 bases. The CDR3 length is 15 residues. Germline CDR1 MDHEN, CDR2 SYDVKM. V shed 6 bases, J shed 0 bases, and the junction held 7 bases outside the gene matches. The CDR3 loop reads CASRHRTGSSYEQYF. CDR3 nucleotide sequence: TGTGCCAGCAGGCACCGGACAGGGAGCTCCTACGAGCAGTACTTC. Filled out from reference TRBV28 and TRBJ2-7, the complete variable domain reads DVKVTQSSRYLVKRTGEKVFLECVQDMDHENMFWYRQDPGLGLRLIYFSYDVKMKEKGDIPEGYSVSREKKERFSLILESASTNQTSMYLCASRHRTGSSYEQYFGPGTRLTVT.

The chain recombines TRBV7-9 with TRBJ2-7; D may be TRBD1 (6 bases). Trimming stripped 5 bases from V and 4 bases from J, with 6 bases between. Germline V gives CDR1 SEHNR, CDR2 FQNEAQ (reference sequence). This CDR3 is 11 amino acids long. The CDR3 here is CASSTGYEQYF. The CDR3 DNA follows: TGTGCCAGCAGCACAGGGTACGAGCAGTACTTC.

This chain joins TRBV7-2 and TRBJ2-7, with D possibly TRBD2 on 6 matching bases. Trimming shortened V by 4 bases and J by 5 bases, and 15 bases separated the two germline ends. Germline V CDR1 and CDR2: SGHTA, FQGNSA. The CDR3 has 14 amino acids. DNA for the CDR3: TGTGCCAGCAGCTCCGGGAGCCGTCGGGACGAGCAGTACTTC. Translation gives CASSSGSRRDEQYF.

The chain employs TRBV28 and TRBJ2-7; the match to TRBD1 covers 8 bases. V was clipped by 6 bases and J by 4 bases; unmatched bases: 11. The CDR3 is 15 amino acids. Germline lookup yields CDR1 MDHEN and CDR2 SYDVKM. CDR3 in DNA: TGTGCCAGCAGCTCCCCCGGGACAGGACTGTACGAGCAGTACTTC. The encoded protein is CASSSPGTGLYEQYF.

This clone showed up just once. This specimen includes other DNA sequences encoding the same CDR3. The rearrangement links TRBV6-5 to TRBJ1-1; the D gene is possibly TRBD1 (6 bases). V dropped 5 bases and J dropped 0 bases, with 10 bases sitting between them. Germline loops: CDR1 MNHEY, CDR2 SVGAGI. The CDR3 runs to 14 residues. The CDR3 DNA reads as TGTGCCAGCAGTAAACAGGGTATGAACACTGAAGCTTTCTTT. Its translation: CASSKQGMNTEAFF.

The chain recombines TRBV5-4 with TRBJ2-5; D is unresolved. The length of the CDR3 is 15 residues. Trimming took off 3 bases at V and 1 base at J, with 13 bases between the two ends. Germline-derived CDR1 and CDR2 are SGHNT and YYREEE (reference sequence). The CDR3 sequence is CASSSVGLTQETQYF. CDR3 sequence (DNA): TGTGCCAGCAGCTCCGTGGGCCTGACCCAAGAGACCCAGTACTTC. The full variable domain, with the rest looked up from reference TRBV5-4 and TRBJ2-5, is ETGVTQSPTHLIKTRGQQVTLRCSSQSGHNTVSWYQQALGQGPQFIFQYYREEENGRGNFPPRFSGLQFPNYSSELNVNALELDDSALYLCASSSVGLTQETQYFGPGTRLLVL.

By frequency in the sample, this clone is large (0.1 to 1%). The CDR3 sequence: CASSAEGFTGANVLTF. The DNA of the CDR3 is TGTGCCAGCAGCGCCGAGGGTTTCACTGGGGCCAACGTCCTGACTTTC. J is TRBJ2-6 and V is TRBV2; maybe TRBD2 (5 bases). The CDR3 contains 16 residues. Trimming took 6 bases from V and 2 from J, leaving 14 bases between them. The V gene's germline CDR1 is SNHLY and CDR2 FYNNEI.

The genes are TRBV6-1 and TRBJ2-3; 7 nucleotides line up with TRBD1. In germline, CDR1 is MNHNS, CDR2 SASEGT. The CDR3 covers 16 residues. V lost 3 bases and J lost 1; bases outside the gene matches: 7. The CDR3 is CASSDAGQAGTDTQYF. The DNA for the CDR3 is TGTGCCAGCAGTGATGCAGGACAGGCGGGCACAGATACGCAGTATTTT.

This clone was counted between two and nine times. This chain uses TRBV5-4 with TRBJ1-2; D may be TRBD1 (6 bases). The CDR3 contains 14 residues. V was clipped by 5 bases and J by 10 bases, with 21 bases between them. CDR1 is SGHNT and CDR2 is YYREEE in the germline V gene (reference sequence). The CDR3 bases are TGTGCCAGCAGACCAGCACAGGGAATCTTGGACTACACCTTC. Encoded protein: CASRPAQGILDYTF.

A single count supports this clone. This rearrangement joins TRBV6-5 to TRBJ1-3, with a weak D call TRBD1 (6 bases). Trimming left V 6 bases short and J 6 bases short, with 15 bases between. CDR1 MNHEY and CDR2 SVGAGI come from the germline V gene. The CDR3 spans 14 residues. The DNA for the CDR3 is TGTGCCAGCAGGCAAGGACAGTCGTCAAACACCATATATTTT. Its translation is CASRQGQSSNTIYF.

V gene TRBV19 combines with J gene TRBJ1-2; no definite D call. V gave up 6 bases and J gave up 3 bases, with 14 bases separating them. The germline V gene has CDR1 LNHDA and CDR2 SQIVND (reference sequence). This CDR3 has 14 amino acids. Here the CDR3 reads CASRVNYGDYGYTF. DNA of the CDR3: TGTGCCAGTAGGGTCAATTACGGGGACTATGGCTACACCTTC.

The J gene is TRBJ2-2, the V gene TRBV7-2, with 7 positions matching TRBD2. Unmatched junction bases numbered 3, after V lost 2 bases and J lost 3 bases. The CDR3 totals 15 residues. Germline V gene lookup returns CDR1 SGHTA and CDR2 FQGNSA. As DNA, the CDR3 is TGTGCCAGCAGCTTACGCGGGGGAGACACCGGGGAGCTGTTTTTT. Its protein product is CASSLRGGDTGELFF.

This sequence joins TRBV6-1 and TRBJ1-6, with 7 bases lining up with TRBD1. The CDR3 sequence is 18 residues long. Germline-derived CDR1 and CDR2 are MNHNS and SASEGT. The V gene end was trimmed by 2 bases and the J gene end by 0 bases; junction bases not matched to a gene: 7. CDR3 protein: CASSETSGTASYNSPLHF. CDR3 coding DNA: TGTGCCAGCAGTGAAACCAGTGGGACAGCCTCCTATAATTCACCCCTCCACTTT.

The chain combines TRBV18 with TRBJ2-7; 7 nucleotides agree with TRBD2. CDR3 length: 16 residues. Germline loops: CDR1 KGHSH, CDR2 LQKENI. Trimming removed 0 bases from V and 0 bases from J; junction bases left unmatched: 5. The CDR3 DNA sequence: TGTGCCAGCTCACCACCTAGGGAGGGTATCTCCTACGAGCAGTACTTC. Translated, it gives CASSPPREGISYEQYF.

This clone appeared once. The CDR3: CSASLYEQYF. In DNA, the CDR3 is TGCAGTGCTAGCCTCTACGAGCAGTACTTC. The chain employs TRBV20-1 and TRBJ2-7; D is unresolved. The CDR3 is 10 amino acids. V lost 3 bases, J lost 3 bases, and 3 bases lay in between. Germline V gene sequence: CDR1 DFQATT, CDR2 SNEGSKA (reference sequence).

This rearrangement joins TRBV4-1 to TRBJ2-6; possibly TRBD1 for D (5 bases). Looked up from germline, CDR1 is MGHRA and CDR2 is YSYEKL. CDR3 length: 16 amino acids. V shed 4 bases and J shed 0 bases, with 10 bases lying between them. CDR3 protein: CASSRDRTSGANVLTF. CDR3 sequence (DNA): TGCGCCAGCAGCCGAGACAGAACCTCTGGGGCCAACGTCCTGACTTTC.

The CDR3 DNA sequence: TGTGCCAGCAGTGAAGTACTAGATACGCAGTATTTT. Encoded protein: CASSEVLDTQYF. V gene TRBV6-1 combines with J gene TRBJ2-3, with D unresolved. Trimming cost V 1 base and J 5 bases, with 4 bases left between them. The CDR3 is 12 residues long. Germline V gene data show CDR1 as MNHNS and CDR2 as SASEGT.

V is TRBV30 and J is TRBJ1-5; TRBD1 matches at 8 bases. The CDR3 contains 15 residues. Germline V CDR1 and CDR2: GTSNPN, SVGIG (reference sequence). Trimming removed 1 base from V and 7 bases from J; junction bases left unmatched: 9. In DNA form, the CDR3 reads TGTGCCTGGAGTGACACAGGGGGTAGTAAACAGCCCCAGCATTTT. Translating it yields CAWSDTGGSKQPQHF.